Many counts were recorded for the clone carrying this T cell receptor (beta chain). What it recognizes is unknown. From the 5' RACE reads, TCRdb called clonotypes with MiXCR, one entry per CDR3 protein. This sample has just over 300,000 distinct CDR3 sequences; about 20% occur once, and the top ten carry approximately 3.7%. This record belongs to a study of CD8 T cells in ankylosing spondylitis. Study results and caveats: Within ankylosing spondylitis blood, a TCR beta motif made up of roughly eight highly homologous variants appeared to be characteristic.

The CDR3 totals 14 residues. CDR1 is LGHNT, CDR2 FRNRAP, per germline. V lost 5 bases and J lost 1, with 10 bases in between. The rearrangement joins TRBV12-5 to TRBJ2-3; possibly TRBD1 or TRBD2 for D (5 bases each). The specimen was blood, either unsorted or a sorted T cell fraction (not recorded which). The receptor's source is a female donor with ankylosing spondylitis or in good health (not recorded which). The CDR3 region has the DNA TGTGCTAGTGGTGCCTCGGGACGCACAGATACGCAGTATTTT. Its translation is CASGASGRTDTQYF.